The 26 T cell receptor beta chains below all came from one sample that was sequenced in a study of OX40 agonist ivuxolimab in advanced cancers. Library generation was performed with the immunoSEQ multiplex PCR assay. The source is immuneACCESS, and TCRdb retained only in-frame sequences with V and J called. Part of the clones is not carried over; for the studies checked, unresolved V genes explain less than half of this, and the remainder is unexplained. For this sample the table gives around 83,000 clones, of which over 75% were detected only once. The ten largest account for roughly 2% of the sample. This material consisted of CD4+ or CD8+ T cells sorted from blood, taken in a trial of the OX40 agonist ivuxolimab. The receptors shown here come from an adult with an advanced solid tumor such as melanoma, head and neck, liver or kidney cancer.

The rearrangement links TRBV30 to TRBJ1-1; 8 bases align to TRBD1. Trimming cost V 3 bases and J 6 bases; bases outside gene matches: 3. The germline V gene encodes CDR1 GTSNPN and CDR2 SVGIG (reference sequence). The CDR3 spans 12 residues. The CDR3 sequence: CAWRSGGPEAFF. The CDR3 bases are TGTGCCTGGAGATCAGGGGGCCCTGAAGCTTTCTTT.

This chain uses TRBV7-2 with TRBJ2-2, with TRBD2 identical over 11 bases. V shed 7 bases and J 7 bases; nucleotides not matched to a gene: 8. Looked up from germline, CDR1 is SGHTA and CDR2 is FQGNSA. The CDR3 loop spans 15 amino acids. The CDR3 DNA follows: TGTGCCAGCAAAATAGCGGGAGGGCGGATCGGGGAGCTGTTTTTT. It yields the protein CASKIAGGRIGELFF. Together with reference TRBV7-2 and TRBJ2-2, the CDR3 gives the full variable domain: GAGVSQSPSNKVTEKGKDVELRCDPISGHTALYWYRQSLGQGLEFLIYFQGNSAPDKSGLPSDRFSAERTGGSVSTLTIQRTQQEDSAVYLCASKIAGGRIGELFFGEGSRLTVL.

V and J are TRBV28 and TRBJ1-2; a weak D match, TRBD1 (6 bases). The CDR3 contains 16 residues. Trimming left V 6 bases short and J 3 bases short, with 20 bases between. Germline values: CDR1 MDHEN, CDR2 SYDVKM. DNA for the CDR3: TGTGCCAGCAGAGGACAGCCCGGCGACCCTCACTATGGCTACACCTTC. It is translated as CASRGQPGDPHYGYTF.

The rearrangement uses TRBV5-6 and TRBJ2-7, with D uncertain. Between the trimmed V and J ends, which lost 0 bases and 1 base, there was a span of 11 bases. Germline CDR1 is SGHDT and CDR2 is YYEEEE. The CDR3 is made up of 15 amino acids. The chain's CDR3 is CASSLGVQESYEQYF. The DNA for the CDR3 is TGTGCCAGCAGCTTGGGGGTTCAAGAGTCCTACGAGCAGTACTTC.

V and J are TRBV19 and TRBJ2-3; D may be TRBD1 (6 bases). Germline V gene lookup returns CDR1 LNHDA and CDR2 SQIVND (reference sequence). Trimming pared 4 bases from V and 6 bases from J, leaving 14 bases between. The CDR3 is 14 amino acids. This CDR3 is CASSNRGRGDTQYF. In DNA form, the CDR3 reads TGTGCCAGTAGTAACCGGGGCAGGGGCGATACGCAGTATTTT.

V gene TRBV7-2 combines with J gene TRBJ2-3; maybe TRBD1 (5 bases). CDR1 and CDR2 (germline): SGHTA, FQGNSA. The CDR3 covers 13 residues. Trimming cost V 2 bases and J 5 bases, with 8 bases left between them. This CDR3 reads CASSLPTVDTQYF. CDR3 DNA sequence: TGTGCCAGCAGCTTACCGACAGTAGATACGCAGTATTTT.

CDR3 in DNA: TGTGCCAGCAGCGACGGGACTCACACCGGGGAGCTGTTTTTT. This sequence encodes CASSDGTHTGELFF. This sequence joins TRBV7-9 and TRBJ2-2; possible D gene TRBD2, 6 bases. CDR3 length: 14 residues. Looked up from germline, CDR1 is SEHNR and CDR2 is FQNEAQ (reference sequence). V lost 5 bases and J 3 bases, leaving 10 bases between the germline ends.

The chain employs TRBV11-1 and TRBJ1-3; 12 nucleotides agree with TRBD1. J lost 3 bases, V lost 5 bases, and 11 bases had no gene match. This CDR3 spans 18 amino acids. The V gene's germline CDR1 is SGHAT and CDR2 FQDESV (reference sequence). This CDR3 reads CASSKTGTGGMFGNTIYF. CDR3 nucleotides: TGTGCCAGCAGCAAGACCGGGACAGGGGGCATGTTTGGAAACACCATATATTTT.

The CDR3 DNA follows: TGTGCCAGCTCACCGCAGGGGGTCCAAGAGACCCAGTACTTC. Its translation is CASSPQGVQETQYF. The chain uses TRBV18 and TRBJ2-5; 7 bases are shared with TRBD1. Looked up from germline, CDR1 is KGHSH and CDR2 is LQKENI. V was pared by 3 bases and J by 1 base, with 2 bases of the junction left unmatched. This CDR3 is 14 amino acids long.

The J gene is TRBJ2-7, the V gene TRBV28, with a tentative D call TRBD1 (5 bases). Trimming cost V 4 bases and J 2 bases, with 9 bases left between them. The CDR3 contains 13 residues. CDR1 and CDR2 from the germline V gene are MDHEN and SYDVKM. CDR3 residues: CASSSGRPYEQYF. The CDR3 region has the DNA TGTGCCAGCAGTTCAGGGCGCCCCTACGAGCAGTACTTC.

V is TRBV6-5 and J is TRBJ2-7; D gene ambiguous. Deletions cut 5 bases from V and 3 bases from J, with 17 bases between. This CDR3 has 15 amino acids. The V gene's germline CDR1 is MNHEY and CDR2 SVGAGI. The CDR3 loop is CASSRDLTVLYEQYF. CDR3 DNA sequence: TGTGCCAGCAGTCGAGATCTAACCGTCCTCTACGAGCAGTACTTC.

V is TRBV6-6 and J is TRBJ2-7; D may be TRBD1 (6 bases). CDR1 is MNHNY, CDR2 SVGAGI, per germline (reference sequence). Trimming removed 7 bases from V and 2 bases from J, with 12 bases in between. The length of the CDR3 is 13 residues. CDR3 sequence reads: CASTDRPAYEQYF. The CDR3 DNA reads TGTGCCAGCACCGACAGGCCTGCCTACGAGCAGTACTTC.

This chain links TRBV6-5 with TRBJ2-7; TRBD1 aligns across 7 bases. In germline, CDR1 is MNHEY, CDR2 SVGAGI. CDR3 length equals 13 residues. With 8 bases clipped from V and 4 bases from J, the junction kept 8 bases outside the gene matches. CDR3 loop: CASRGGDRYEQYF. The CDR3 coding sequence is TGTGCCAGCCGAGGTGGGGACAGATACGAGCAGTACTTC.

The chain joins TRBV19 to TRBJ2-7; 9 bases line up with TRBD2. Germline trimming cut 3 bases from V and 6 bases from J; bases unmatched to any gene: 6. Germline loops: CDR1 LNHDA, CDR2 SQIVND (reference sequence). The CDR3 length is 14 residues. For the CDR3, the DNA is TGTGCCAGTAGTATTATAGCGGGAGACCTCGAGCAGTACTTC. Its translation: CASSIIAGDLEQYF.

The V gene is TRBV6-1, the J gene TRBJ2-1; D gene unclear. The germline CDR1 and CDR2 sequences are MNHNS and SASEGT. The CDR3 totals 15 residues. V was cut by 5 bases and J by 6 bases, with 17 bases left in between. The CDR3 loop reads CASSKMRTKGNEQFF. As DNA, the CDR3 is TGTGCCAGCAGTAAAATGCGGACGAAGGGCAATGAGCAGTTCTTC.

This chain uses TRBV7-3 with TRBJ2-5; 8 nucleotides line up with TRBD1. V was clipped by 4 bases and J by 5 bases; unmatched bases: 12. Germline assignment: CDR1 SGHTA and CDR2 FQGTGA. CDR3 size: 16 residues. The CDR3 DNA follows: TGTGCCAGCAGCTGCTCACGTCGACAGGGGAAGGAGACCCAGTACTTC. Its translation: CASSCSRRQGKETQYF.

This clone appeared once. The rearrangement joins TRBV5-1 to TRBJ2-7, with D perhaps matching TRBD1 (6 bases). Germline V lookup: CDR1 SGHRS, CDR2 YFSETQ. V was pared by 4 bases and J by 0 bases, with 11 bases between. CDR3 size: 14 residues. Here the CDR3 DNA reads TGCGCCAGCAGCCAGGGGCTTTACTCCTACGAGCAGTACTTC. Amino acid sequence: CASSQGLYSYEQYF. The variable domain in full, completed from reference TRBV5-1 and TRBJ2-7, reads KAGVTQTPRYLIKTRGQQVTLSCSPISGHRSVSWYQQTPGQGLQFLFEYFSETQRNKGNFPGRFSGRQFSNSRSEMNVSTLELGDSALYLCASSQGLYSYEQYFGPGTRLTVT.

The chain has TRBV28 and TRBJ2-5; D may be TRBD1 (5 bases). The CDR3 is made up of 15 amino acids. V lost 3 bases to trimming and J lost 1 base, with 12 bases between them. CDR1 and CDR2 from the germline V gene are MDHEN and SYDVKM. In DNA, the CDR3 is TGTGCCAGCAGTTTTGGGGCAGGGTCCCAAGAGACCCAGTACTTC. It codes for CASSFGAGSQETQYF.

This clone has a handful of counts. CDR3 sequence reads: CAWSFHGNTEAFF. The CDR3 DNA is TGTGCCTGGAGTTTTCACGGGAACACTGAAGCTTTCTTT. The V and J genes are TRBV30 and TRBJ1-1; D gene unclear. The CDR3 consists of 13 residues. The V end lost 2 bases, the J end lost 1 base, and 8 bases lay between the germline ends. In germline, CDR1 is GTSNPN, CDR2 SVGIG (reference sequence).

V and J are TRBV5-1 and TRBJ1-6, with 7 bases that match TRBD1. Trimming removed 2 bases from V and 5 bases from J; junction bases left unmatched: 1. The CDR3 is 14 amino acids. The V gene's germline CDR1 is SGHRS and CDR2 YFSETQ. In DNA form, the CDR3 reads TGCGCCAGCAGCTTTGGGACAGATAATTCACCCCTCCACTTT. It translates to CASSFGTDNSPLHF.

The chain links TRBV4-1 to TRBJ2-7, with 8 bases identical to TRBD2. The V and J ends lost 3 bases and 1 base, in that order; junction bases with no gene match: 8. The CDR3 extends over 16 amino acids. The germline gives CDR1 MGHRA, CDR2 YSYEKL. The CDR3 DNA sequence: TGCGCCAGCAGCCAGGGGATGACTAGCGCTTCCTACGAGCAGTACTTC. It encodes CASSQGMTSASYEQYF.

The V call is TRBV5-1, the J call TRBJ1-2; D possibly corresponds to TRBD1 (5 bases). The germline CDR1 and CDR2 sequences are SGHRS and YFSETQ. V was pared by 5 bases and J by 7 bases, with 15 bases between. The CDR3 spans 13 residues. In DNA form, the CDR3 reads TGCGCCAGCAGTTATGGACAAGACCTTGGCTACACCTTC. This gives the protein CASSYGQDLGYTF.

The V call is TRBV7-2, the J call TRBJ2-7; D is ambiguous. V was pared by 5 bases and J by 2 bases, with 19 bases between. In germline, CDR1 is SGHTA, CDR2 FQGNSA. The CDR3 consists of 16 residues. DNA of the CDR3: TGTGCCAGCAGCCCCCCCGGTCCTGGTTCCCCCTACGAGCAGTACTTC. It specifies CASSPPGPGSPYEQYF.

This rearrangement joins TRBV4-1 to TRBJ2-2; 10 positions match TRBD1. The ends lost 4 bases at V and 1 base at J; junction bases unmatched: 6. The CDR3 length is 17 residues. Germline CDR1 and CDR2: MGHRA and YSYEKL. The DNA for the CDR3 is TGCGCCAGCAGCCTTAGAGGGGACAGGGGGAACACCGGGGAGCTGTTTTTT. Amino acids: CASSLRGDRGNTGELFF.

The chain is built from TRBV9 and TRBJ2-3; unclear D gene. The CDR3 covers 13 residues. Germline CDR1 is SGDLS and CDR2 is YYNGEE. Trimming cost V 3 bases and J 8 bases, with 13 bases left between them. The chain's CDR3 is CASSGPMLSTQYF. The CDR3 DNA follows: TGTGCCAGCAGCGGACCGATGTTGAGTACGCAGTATTTT. Full variable domain (rest looked up from reference TRBV9 and TRBJ2-3): DSGVTQTPKHLITATGQRVTLRCSPRSGDLSVYWYQQSLDQGLQFLIQYYNGEERAKGNILERFSAQQFPDLHSELNLSSLELGDSALYFCASSGPMLSTQYFGPGTRLTVL.

J is TRBJ1-1 and V is TRBV30, with D possibly being TRBD1 (5 bases). This CDR3 region has 11 residues. Germline CDR1 is GTSNPN and CDR2 is SVGIG (reference sequence). V lost 3 bases and J lost 11, with 13 bases in between. DNA of the CDR3: TGTGCCTGGAGGGACAATAAATCGGCTTTCTTT. It specifies CAWRDNKSAFF.